This section outlines one TCR beta chain sequence together with its context. The record originates from a study of T cells in Graves' hyperthyroidism and ophthalmopathy. Amplification of TCR beta CDR3 regions used RNA as the template. First-round RT-PCR targeting the TCR CDR3 was performed with the HTBI primer set. Each CDR3 protein is one row after TCRdb ran MiXCR on the multiplex PCR reads. Here the sample spans about 700,000 distinct CDR3 sequences, approximately 15% being singletons. CDR1 MGHRA and CDR2 YSYEKL come from the germline V gene. This CDR3 has 16 amino acids. V lost 0 bases to trimming and J lost 0 bases, with 10 bases between them.

The rearrangement links TRBV4-1 to TRBJ2-3; D gene unclear. Sequenced material: blood. The source is a woman between 18 and 30 years old with Graves' hyperthyroidism. For the CDR3, the DNA is TGCGCCAGCAGCCAAGATCAGGCGCTGAGCACAGATACGCAGTATTTT. Encoded protein: CASSQDQALSTDTQYF.